This TCR beta chain was sequenced for a study of PD-L1 blockade in urothelial cancer. For the study at large: Male sex and bladder-origin urothelial cancer were recorded for about 85% of the roughly 30 patients.

Profiling relied on immunoSEQ multiplex PCR, and the TCRdb table lists in-frame clones only, not all of them. Found here are roughly 100,000 clones, over 80% of them singletons; the top ten hold around 8.1%. The time point is: peripheral blood 6 weeks after treatment start. Here the sequenced sample was PBMCs, taken around atezolizumab (anti-PD-L1) treatment. This TCR derives from a man between 65 and 85 years old with urothelial cancer.

The CDR3 region is CASTDGGSSYEQYF. The CDR3 bases are TGTGCCAGCACCGACGGAGGAAGCTCCTACGAGCAGTACTTC. This chain connects TRBV6-1 to TRBJ2-7; D possibly corresponds to TRBD2 (5 bases). From germline, CDR1 is MNHNS and CDR2 SASEGT. CDR3 length equals 14 residues. V was cut by 7 bases and J by 0 bases, with 13 bases left in between.